This record looks at one TCR beta chain sequence and its context. Its antigen is still unknown. Target depth was 1 in 200,000 to 1 in 1 million T cells, about 10x per clonotype. Generated by immunoSEQ multiplex PCR, the TCRdb table keeps only in-frame clones and is missing some. The repertoire consists of roughly 180,000 clones, with 70% to 85% occurring once and the leading ten covering 4.6%. The CDR3 totals 15 residues. Trimming cost V 4 bases and J 2 bases; bases outside gene matches: 6. CDR1 is SGHRS, CDR2 YFSETQ, per germline. The data stem from a study of cytotoxic CD8 clonotypes in ibrutinib-treated CLL. Looking at the study overall: Recorded responses included approximately 25 partial and 2 complete; following median approximately 68 months, approximately 14 stayed remitted and around twelve progressed. Study-wide results and limits: Lymph node repertoires were not studied, and sampling times were unmatched.

This receptor was taken from a human donor with chronic lymphocytic leukemia. Sequenced here: PBMCs, sampled after 24 months of ibrutinib treatment. J is TRBJ2-7 and V is TRBV5-1; TRBD1 matches at 10 bases. CDR3 loop: CASSPRGQGAYEQYF. CDR3 sequence (DNA): TGCGCCAGCAGCCCCAGAGGACAGGGGGCCTACGAGCAGTACTTC.